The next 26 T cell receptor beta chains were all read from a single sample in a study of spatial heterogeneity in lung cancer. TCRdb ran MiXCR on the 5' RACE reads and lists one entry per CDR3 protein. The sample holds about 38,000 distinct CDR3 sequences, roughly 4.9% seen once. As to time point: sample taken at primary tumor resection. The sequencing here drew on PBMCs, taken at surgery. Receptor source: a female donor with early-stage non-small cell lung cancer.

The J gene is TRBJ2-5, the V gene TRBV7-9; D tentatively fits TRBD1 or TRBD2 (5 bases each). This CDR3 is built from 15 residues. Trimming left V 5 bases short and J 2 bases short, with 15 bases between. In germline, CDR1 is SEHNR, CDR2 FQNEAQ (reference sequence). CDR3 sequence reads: CASSPRGGEQETQYF. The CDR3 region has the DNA TGTGCCAGCAGCCCCCGGGGCGGCGAACAAGAGACCCAGTACTTC.

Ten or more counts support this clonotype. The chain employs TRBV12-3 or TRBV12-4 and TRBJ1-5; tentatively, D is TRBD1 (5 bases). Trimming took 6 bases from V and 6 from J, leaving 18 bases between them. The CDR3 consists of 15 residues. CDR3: CASSSGGRPGQPQHF. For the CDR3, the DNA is TGTGCCAGCAGCTCCGGGGGGAGGCCGGGTCAGCCCCAGCATTTT.

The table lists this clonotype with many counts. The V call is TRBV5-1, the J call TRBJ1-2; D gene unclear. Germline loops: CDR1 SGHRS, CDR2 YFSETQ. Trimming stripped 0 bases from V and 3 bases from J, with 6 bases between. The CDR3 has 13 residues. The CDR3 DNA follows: TGCGCCAGCAGCTTGGAGTTGTACTATGGCTACACCTTC. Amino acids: CASSLELYYGYTF. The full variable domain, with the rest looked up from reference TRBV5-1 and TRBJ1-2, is KAGVTQTPRYLIKTRGQQVTLSCSPISGHRSVSWYQQTPGQGLQFLFEYFSETQRNKGNFPGRFSGRQFSNSRSEMNVSTLELGDSALYLCASSLELYYGYTFGSGTRLTVV.

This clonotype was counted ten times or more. The CDR3 sequence is CASGPMTGGETQYF. The CDR3 DNA reads as TGTGCTAGTGGACCCATGACAGGGGGGGAGACCCAGTACTTC. The chain has TRBV12-5 and TRBJ2-5; TRBD1 matches 9 bases. The CDR3 contains 14 residues. Trimming removed 6 bases from V and 5 bases from J; junction bases left unmatched: 7. CDR1 and CDR2 from the germline V gene are LGHNT and FRNRAP.

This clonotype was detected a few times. CDR3 in amino acids: CASSYDLGETQYF. CDR3 nucleotide sequence: TGCGCCAGCAGCTACGACCTTGGGGAGACCCAGTACTTC. The V and J genes are TRBV5-1 and TRBJ2-5; D gene ambiguous. V was trimmed by 3 bases and J by 5 bases, leaving 11 bases between them. Per germline, CDR1 SGHRS and CDR2 YFSETQ. CDR3 size: 13 residues. The full variable domain, completed using reference TRBV5-1 and TRBJ2-5, is KAGVTQTPRYLIKTRGQQVTLSCSPISGHRSVSWYQQTPGQGLQFLFEYFSETQRNKGNFPGRFSGRQFSNSRSEMNVSTLELGDSALYLCASSYDLGETQYFGPGTRLLVL.

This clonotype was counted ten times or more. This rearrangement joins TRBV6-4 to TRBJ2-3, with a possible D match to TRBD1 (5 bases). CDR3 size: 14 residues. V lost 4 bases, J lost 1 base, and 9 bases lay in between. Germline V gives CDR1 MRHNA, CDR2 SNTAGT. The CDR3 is CASSAQGGTDTQYF. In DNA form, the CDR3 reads TGTGCCAGCAGTGCCCAGGGCGGCACAGATACGCAGTATTTT.

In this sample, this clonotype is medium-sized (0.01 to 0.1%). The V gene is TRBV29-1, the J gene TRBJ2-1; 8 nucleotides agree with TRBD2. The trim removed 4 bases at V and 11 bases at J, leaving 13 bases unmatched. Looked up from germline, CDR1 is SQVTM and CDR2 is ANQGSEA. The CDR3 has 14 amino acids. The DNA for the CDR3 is TGCAGCGTTGTAGTAGGCCTAGCGGGTTCCCAGCAGTTCTTC. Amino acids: CSVVVGLAGSQQFF.

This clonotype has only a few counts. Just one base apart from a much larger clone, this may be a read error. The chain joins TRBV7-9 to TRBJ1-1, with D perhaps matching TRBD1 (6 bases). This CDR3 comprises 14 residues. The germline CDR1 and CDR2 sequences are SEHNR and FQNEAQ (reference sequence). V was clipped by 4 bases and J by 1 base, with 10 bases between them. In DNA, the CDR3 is TGTGCCAGCAGCTACCCGGGACAGAACACTGAAGCTTTCTTT. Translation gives CASSYPGQNTEAFF.

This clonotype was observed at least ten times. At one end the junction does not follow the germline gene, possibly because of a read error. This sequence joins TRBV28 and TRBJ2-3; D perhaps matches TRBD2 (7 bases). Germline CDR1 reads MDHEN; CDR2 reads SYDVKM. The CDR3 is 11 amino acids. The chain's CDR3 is CASSRGAIPPF. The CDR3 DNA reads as TGTGCCAGCAGTCGGGGGGCGATTCCCCCCTTT.

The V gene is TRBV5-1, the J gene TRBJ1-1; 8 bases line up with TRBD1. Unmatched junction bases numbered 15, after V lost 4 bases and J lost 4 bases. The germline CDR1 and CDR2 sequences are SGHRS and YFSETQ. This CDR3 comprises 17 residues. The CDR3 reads CASSREGTGFSSTEAFF. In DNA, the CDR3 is TGCGCCAGCAGCCGGGAGGGGACAGGCTTTTCTTCCACTGAAGCTTTCTTT.

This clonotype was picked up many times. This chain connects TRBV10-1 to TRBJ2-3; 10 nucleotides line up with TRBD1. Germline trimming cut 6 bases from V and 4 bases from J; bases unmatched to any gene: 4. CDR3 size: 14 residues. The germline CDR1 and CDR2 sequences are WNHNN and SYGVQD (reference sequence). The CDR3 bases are TGCGCCAGCAGCTCCGGGACAGGGGCAGATACGCAGTATTTT. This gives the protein CASSSGTGADTQYF.

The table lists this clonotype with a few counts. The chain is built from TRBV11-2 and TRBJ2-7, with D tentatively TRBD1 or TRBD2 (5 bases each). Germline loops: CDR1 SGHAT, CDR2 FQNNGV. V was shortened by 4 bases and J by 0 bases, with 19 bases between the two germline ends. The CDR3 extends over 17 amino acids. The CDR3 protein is CASSSGLTWGTSYEQYF. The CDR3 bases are TGTGCCAGCAGCTCCGGACTCACCTGGGGGACCTCCTACGAGCAGTACTTC. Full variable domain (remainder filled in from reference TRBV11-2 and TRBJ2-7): EAGVAQSPRYKIIEKRQSVAFWCNPISGHATLYWYQQILGQGPKLLIQFQNNGVVDDSQLPKDRFSAERLKGVDSTLKIQPAKLEDSAVYLCASSSGLTWGTSYEQYFGPGTRLTVT.

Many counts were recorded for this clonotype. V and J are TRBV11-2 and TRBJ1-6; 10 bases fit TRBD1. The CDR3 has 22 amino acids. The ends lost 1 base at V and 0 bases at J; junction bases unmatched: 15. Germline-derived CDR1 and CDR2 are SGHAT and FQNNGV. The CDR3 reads CASSLVLDRDRGRSSYNSPLHF. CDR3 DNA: TGTGCCAGCAGCTTAGTCCTGGACCGGGACAGGGGAAGGAGCTCCTATAATTCACCCCTCCACTTT.

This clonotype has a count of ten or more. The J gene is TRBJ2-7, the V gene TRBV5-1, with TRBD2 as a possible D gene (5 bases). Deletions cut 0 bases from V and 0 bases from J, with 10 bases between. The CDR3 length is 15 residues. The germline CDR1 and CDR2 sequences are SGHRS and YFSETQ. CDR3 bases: TGCGCCAGCAGCTTGGTCGCAGGAGGCTCCTACGAGCAGTACTTC. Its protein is CASSLVAGGSYEQYF. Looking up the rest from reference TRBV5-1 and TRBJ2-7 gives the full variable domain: KAGVTQTPRYLIKTRGQQVTLSCSPISGHRSVSWYQQTPGQGLQFLFEYFSETQRNKGNFPGRFSGRQFSNSRSEMNVSTLELGDSALYLCASSLVAGGSYEQYFGPGTRLTVT.

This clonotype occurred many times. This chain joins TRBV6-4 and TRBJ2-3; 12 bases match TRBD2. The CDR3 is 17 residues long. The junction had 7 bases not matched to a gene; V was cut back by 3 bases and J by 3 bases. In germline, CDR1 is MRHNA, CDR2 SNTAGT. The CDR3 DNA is TGTGCCAGCAGTGAAGACCTAGCGGGGGGGCATACAGATACGCAGTATTTT. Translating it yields CASSEDLAGGHTDTQYF.

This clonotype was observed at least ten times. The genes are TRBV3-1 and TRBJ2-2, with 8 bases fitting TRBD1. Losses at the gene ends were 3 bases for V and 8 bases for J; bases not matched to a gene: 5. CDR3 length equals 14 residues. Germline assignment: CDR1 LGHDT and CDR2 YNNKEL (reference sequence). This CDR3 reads CASSQSQGAGELFF. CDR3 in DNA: TGTGCCAGCAGCCAGTCCCAGGGGGCGGGGGAGCTGTTTTTT.

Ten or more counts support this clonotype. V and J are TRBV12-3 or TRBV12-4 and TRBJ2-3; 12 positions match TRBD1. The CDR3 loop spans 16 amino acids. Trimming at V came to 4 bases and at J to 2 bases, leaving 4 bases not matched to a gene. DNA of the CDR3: TGTGCCAGCAGTTCCCGGGACAGGGGGCCCACAGATACGCAGTATTTT. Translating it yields CASSSRDRGPTDTQYF.

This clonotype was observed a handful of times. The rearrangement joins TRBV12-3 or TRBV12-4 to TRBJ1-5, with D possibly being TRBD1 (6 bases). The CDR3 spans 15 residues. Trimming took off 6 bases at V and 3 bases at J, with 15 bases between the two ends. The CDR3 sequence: CASSRTGTANQPQHF. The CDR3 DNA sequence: TGTGCCAGCAGCCGAACAGGGACTGCCAATCAGCCCCAGCATTTT.

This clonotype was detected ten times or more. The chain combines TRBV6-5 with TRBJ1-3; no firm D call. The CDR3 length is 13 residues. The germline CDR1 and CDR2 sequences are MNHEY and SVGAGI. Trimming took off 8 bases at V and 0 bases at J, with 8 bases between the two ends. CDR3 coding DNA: TGTGCCAGCGCACCTTACTCTGGAAACACCATATATTTT. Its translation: CASAPYSGNTIYF.

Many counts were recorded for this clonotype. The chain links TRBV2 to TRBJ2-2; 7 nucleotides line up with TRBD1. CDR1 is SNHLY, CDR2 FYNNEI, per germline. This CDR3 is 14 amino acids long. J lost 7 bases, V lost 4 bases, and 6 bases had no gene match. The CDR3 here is CASSADRTIGELFF. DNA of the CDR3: TGTGCCAGCAGTGCGGACAGGACGATCGGGGAGCTGTTTTTT.

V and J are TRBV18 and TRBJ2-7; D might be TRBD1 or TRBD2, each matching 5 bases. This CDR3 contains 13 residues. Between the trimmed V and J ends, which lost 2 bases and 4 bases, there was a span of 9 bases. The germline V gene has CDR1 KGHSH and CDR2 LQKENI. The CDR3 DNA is TGTGCCAGCTCACCAACGAGGGGATACGAGCAGTACTTC. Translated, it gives CASSPTRGYEQYF.

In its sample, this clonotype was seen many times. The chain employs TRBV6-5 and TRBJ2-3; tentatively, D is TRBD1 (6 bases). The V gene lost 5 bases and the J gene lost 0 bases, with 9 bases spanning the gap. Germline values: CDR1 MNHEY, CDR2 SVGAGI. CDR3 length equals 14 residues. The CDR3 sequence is CASSAGTSTDTQYF. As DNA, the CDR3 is TGTGCCAGCAGTGCCGGGACAAGCACAGATACGCAGTATTTT.

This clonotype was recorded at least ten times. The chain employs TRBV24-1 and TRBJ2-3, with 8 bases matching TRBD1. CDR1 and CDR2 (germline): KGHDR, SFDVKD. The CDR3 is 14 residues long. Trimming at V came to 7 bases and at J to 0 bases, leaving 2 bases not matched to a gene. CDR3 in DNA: TGTGCCACCAGCAGGACAGGGAGCACAGATACGCAGTATTTT. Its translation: CATSRTGSTDTQYF.

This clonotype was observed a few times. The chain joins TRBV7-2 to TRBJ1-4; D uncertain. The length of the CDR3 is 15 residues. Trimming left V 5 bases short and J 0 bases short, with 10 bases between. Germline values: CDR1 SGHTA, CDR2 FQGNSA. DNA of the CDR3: TGTGCCAGCAGCCGCAGCATAGCAACTAATGAAAAACTGTTTTTT. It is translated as CASSRSIATNEKLFF.

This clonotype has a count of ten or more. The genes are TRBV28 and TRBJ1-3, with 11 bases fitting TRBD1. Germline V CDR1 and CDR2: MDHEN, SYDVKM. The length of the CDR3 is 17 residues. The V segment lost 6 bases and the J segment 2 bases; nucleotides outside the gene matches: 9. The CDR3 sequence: CASRPLGQGAPGNTIYF. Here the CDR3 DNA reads TGTGCCAGCAGACCTCTCGGACAGGGGGCGCCTGGAAACACCATATATTTT.

Here the CDR3 reads CASSRNPPGSYEQYF. Written as DNA, the CDR3 is TGTGCCAGCAGCCGGAACCCCCCCGGCTCCTACGAGCAGTACTTC. This chain connects TRBV7-9 to TRBJ2-7; D remains ambiguous. CDR1 is SEHNR and CDR2 is FQNEAQ in the germline V gene (reference sequence). The V and J ends lost 5 bases and 0 bases respectively, with 14 bases between them. The CDR3 loop spans 15 amino acids.